What follows is one TCR beta chain and its context. Its specific antigen is unknown. Per-nucleotide qualities are absent, and no much larger clonotype sits a single base away. This sample was taken from a study of CD8 T cells in Susac syndrome (dated by TCRdb to about 2019). Turning to the overall study: The study used repertoire sequencing to test whether antigen drove CD8+ T cell activation and differentiation in Susac syndrome. CD8+ T cell repertoire clonality was compared between eleven to twelve healthy donors, some 14 Susac syndrome patients and roughly 15 multiple sclerosis patients.

Peripheral blood CD8+ and CD4+ T cells from healthy donors, Susac syndrome patients and multiple sclerosis patients were profiled by high-throughput TCR beta sequencing. The multiple sclerosis controls were treatment-naive patients whose relapsing-remitting disease, either stable or active, fulfilled the revised McDonald criteria. Bulk CD8+ and CD4+ T cells were purified by magnetic negative isolation, while CD8+ TEMRA cells were enriched using FACS. Blood was drawn into EDTA tubes, processed within 24 hours, and PBMCs were isolated by density gradient centrifugation. PBMCs destined for TCR sequencing were cryopreserved in liquid nitrogen and later thawed in a 37 °C water bath. The sorted or isolated CD4+, CD8+ and CD8+ TEMRA cells reached a purity of at least 90%. Here is what the overall study found, with its caveats: The number of individuals in the TCR sequencing and HLA analysis was acknowledged as relatively small.

RNA was extracted using the RNeasy kit, and roughly 0.45 to 1 microgram was reverse transcribed with random hexamers. The immunoSEQ multiplex PCR assay, which covers 54 Vbeta and 13 Jbeta segments, was used to amplify TCR beta CDR3 regions. To correct PCR amplification bias, a synthetic template baseline was used for both primer optimization and computational correction. On the study's bioinformatics: Only productive sequences were kept, with reads annotated to V, D and J genes according to IMGT and analyzed in immunoSEQ Analyzer. Clonality was computed as one minus Shannon entropy normalized by log2 of the number of productive unique sequences. For each patient and control, public and private clones were evaluated among the 100 most prevalent clones. Clones were defined as Susac-specific if absent from the healthy and MS cohorts, from more than 900 published viral clones and from other ImmuneACCESS disease sequences. TCRdb reworked the public reads: Q25 trimming with fastp, MiXCR clone assembly, productive beta chains retained. Every entry covers one CDR3 protein and lists the most common genes and DNA from its rows. In this record, the V and J calls reflect TCRdb's handling and not the investigators' own analysis. For this sample the table gives a few hundred thousand distinct CDR3 sequences, of which approximately 85% were detected only once. Approximately 0.11% of the sample is held by the ten biggest clonotypes.

Measured from the cysteine to the phenylalanine, the CDR3 is 15 residues long. Just CDR3 DNA is preserved here, 45 bases in frame from base 1. V was cut back by 4 bases and J by 0 bases, leaving a gap of 10 bases between them. Sequencing used CD8+ T cells from PBMCs. The receptor comes from a human donor with multiple sclerosis. Recombination connected TRBV23-1 to TRBJ2-4; the D match is possibly TRBD1 or TRBD2, with 5 bases aligned in each. TRBV23-1 is identified as an open reading frame with a role that is uncertain. CDR3 sequence: CASSRGVVAKNIQYF. The sequence in DNA is TGCGCCAGCAGTCGAGGGGTCGTAGCCAAAAACATTCAGTACTTC.